The rows below give T cell receptor beta chains drawn from one sample of a study of identifying expanded T cells in peripheral blood. Assay used: immunoSEQ multiplex PCR; TCRdb lists only in-frame clones, some missing. The sample lists 50,000 to 65,000 clones, roughly four fifths seen once, with about a fifth in the top ten. The sample consisted of blood. The source is a person aged 18-69 years in good health. Both conserved end residues are part of each CDR3. The D gene is left open where the match is weak. Not all rows give a size; the values are once, few, many and, for expanded clones, a class.

j_call v_call clone_size d_call cdr3_nt cdr3_aa
TRBJ2-3 TRBV7-9 - - TGTGCCAGCAGCAAATCCGGGGGATACACAGATACGCAGTATTTT CASSKSGGYTDTQYF
TRBJ1-4 TRBV7-9 - - TGTGCCAGCGGAGCGGGGAATGAAAAACTGTTTTTT CASGAGNEKLFF
TRBJ1-2 TRBV27 few - TGTGCCAGCAGTTTACGGGGGAACTATGGCTACACCTTC CASSLRGNYGYTF
TRBJ1-2 TRBV6-5 few - TGTGCCAGCAAAAAGGAGGCCATCTGGAACTATGGCTACACCTTC CASKKEAIWNYGYTF
TRBJ1-1 TRBV30 - - TGTGCCTGGAGTGACCAAGGGGGCACTGAAGCTTTCTTT CAWSDQGGTEAFF
TRBJ1-1 TRBV19 - - TGTGCCAGTAGTTTTCCAGGGAGGAACACTGAAGCTTTCTTT CASSFPGRNTEAFF
TRBJ1-1 TRBV7-6 - - TGTGCCAGCAGCAGTTTCAGGGGGAACACTGAAGCTTTCTTT CASSSFRGNTEAFF
TRBJ2-1 TRBV27 - - TGTGCCAGCAGCCCCCATTTTTACAATGAGCAGTTCTTC CASSPHFYNEQFF
TRBJ1-1 TRBV30 - - TGTGCCTGGACGGGCAGCAACATGAACACTGAAGCTTTCTTT CAWTGSNMNTEAFF
TRBJ1-2 TRBV6-1 - - TGTGCCAGCACAATAATTGGGGGGCTTGGCTACACCTTC CASTIIGGLGYTF
TRBJ2-1 TRBV6-4 - TRBD2 TGTGCCAGCAGCCCTGGGAGCGGGAGACCCTCCTACAATGAGCAGTTCTTC CASSPGSGRPSYNEQFF
TRBJ2-3 TRBV10-3 once - TGTGCCATCAGTCGGTCATTAGAGGGGGGCCTCCTTACAGATACGCAGTATTTT CAISRSLEGGLLTDTQYF
TRBJ1-3 TRBV19 - TRBD1 TGTGCCAGTAGTATCTGGACAGGGGGTGGAAACACCATATATTTT CASSIWTGGGNTIYF
TRBJ2-3 TRBV19 - - TGTGCCAGTACGGGGAGCACAGATACGCAGTATTTT CASTGSTDTQYF
TRBJ1-1 TRBV7-9 - - TGTGCCAGCAGCTTAGGTGGGGCCGGGACAGAAGCTTTCTTT CASSLGGAGTEAFF
TRBJ1-6 TRBV9 - - TGTGCCAGCAGCGAGACCGGTTTAAATAATTCACCCCTCCACTTT CASSETGLNNSPLHF
TRBJ1-3 TRBV11-1 few - TGTGCCAGCAGCCTACAGTTCTCTGGAAACACCATATATTTT CASSLQFSGNTIYF
TRBJ1-1 TRBV19 - - TGTGCCAGTAGATTGGGCGGTAGCGCTTTGAACACTGAAGCTTTCTTT CASRLGGSALNTEAFF
TRBJ1-5 TRBV10-1 - - TGCGCCAGCAGTGAGACTGTCGATCAGCCCCAGCATTTT CASSETVDQPQHF
TRBJ2-1 TRBV7-9 - TRBD2 TGTGCCAGCAGCGCAAGTGTAGGACTAGCGGGATCTGAGCAGTTCTTC CASSASVGLAGSEQFF
TRBJ2-5 TRBV11-2 - - TGTGCCAGCAGCTTAGTCTCCAAAGAGACCCAGTACTTC CASSLVSKETQYF
TRBJ1-2 TRBV19 once - TGTGCCAGTAAGGTGGTTGGGTCTTATGGCTACACCTTC CASKVVGSYGYTF
TRBJ2-5 TRBV6-6 - - TGTGCCAGCAGTAACATGGCGGGCCTACAAGAGACCCAGTACTTC CASSNMAGLQETQYF
TRBJ2-3 TRBV30 - - TGTGCCTGGAGTGGATGGATCCAGAAGGGAACAGATACGCAGTATTTT CAWSGWIQKGTDTQYF
TRBJ2-7 TRBV29-1 - TRBD1 TGCAGCGTCCGTCCGGGACAGGATTACGAGCAGTACTTC CSVRPGQDYEQYF
TRBJ2-7 TRBV11-3 - - TGTGCCAGCAGCCCTACACAGGGTTACGAGCAGTACTTC CASSPTQGYEQYF
TRBJ2-5 TRBV5-1 once - TGCGCCAGCAGCTTGGGCCACAGCGATCCGGAGACCCAGTACTTC CASSLGHSDPETQYF
TRBJ2-7 TRBV4-1 few - TGCGCCAGCAGCCAAGTGGGGAGGGAGCAGTACTTC CASSQVGREQYF
TRBJ1-2 TRBV7-2 - TRBD1 TGTGCCAGCAGCTTAGTCTCGGGACAGGGAAGTAACTATGGCTACACCTTC CASSLVSGQGSNYGYTF
TRBJ2-2 TRBV4-2 - TRBD2 TGTGCCAGCAGTCGACTAGCGGGAAACACCGGGGAGCTGTTTTTT CASSRLAGNTGELFF
TRBJ1-3 TRBV9 - - TGTGCCAGCAGCCTAAACGGGCAGGGGAACACCATATATTTT CASSLNGQGNTIYF
TRBJ2-1 TRBV4-3 - - TGCGCCAGCAGCCAAGATGGGAACTCTCGGAGACTTTACAATGAGCAGTTCTTC CASSQDGNSRRLYNEQFF
TRBJ2-7 TRBV5-6 once - TGTGCCAGCAGCTTGGGGACACGTAGTTGGGGCTCCTACGAGCAGTACTTC CASSLGTRSWGSYEQYF
TRBJ2-3 TRBV9 - - TGTGCCAGCAGCGTATGGACTGGGGATACGCAGTATTTT CASSVWTGDTQYF
TRBJ1-1 TRBV6-1 - - TGTGCCAGCAGTGCCCGAGCGGGGGGCGTGGGCACTGAAGCTTTCTTT CASSARAGGVGTEAFF
TRBJ1-6 TRBV5-6 - - TGTGCCAGCAGCTTGGAGACAGGCACAAATTCACCCCTCCACTTT CASSLETGTNSPLHF
TRBJ1-6 TRBV30 few - TGTGCCTTTCGGGGACTCCAGGGATCACCCCTCCACTTT CAFRGLQGSPLHF
TRBJ2-1 TRBV7-9 - - TGTGCCCCCGGACAGCCGGACAATGAGCAGTTCTTC CAPGQPDNEQFF
TRBJ2-1 TRBV6-6 - TRBD2 TGTGCCAGCAGAGGGGGGGCTAGCGGGGATAGTGAGCAGTTCTTC CASRGGASGDSEQFF
TRBJ2-5 TRBV9 - - TGTGCCAGCAGCGTAGACGTAGAGACCCAGTACTTC CASSVDVETQYF
TRBJ1-2 TRBV2 - - TGTGCCAGCAGTGAAGCAGCCTCGTCCGGTTATGGCTACACCTTC CASSEAASSGYGYTF
TRBJ2-7 TRBV28 few TRBD2 TGTGCCAGCAGGACTAGCGGGAGGGCCGTCTCCTACGAGCAGTACTTC CASRTSGRAVSYEQYF
TRBJ2-3 TRBV9 - - TGTGCCAGCAGCGTAGCTAGTGCAGATACGCAGTATTTT CASSVASADTQYF
TRBJ1-6 TRBV5-1 - TRBD1 TGCGCCAGCAGCTTGCCCGGACAGGGTAATTCACCCCTCCACTTT CASSLPGQGNSPLHF
TRBJ2-1 TRBV18 once - TGTGCCAGCTCACCGGGGGGACCTAACAATGAGCAGTTCTTC CASSPGGPNNEQFF
TRBJ2-7 TRBV6-5 - TRBD1 TGTGCCAGCAGCACCGGGACAGGGGCTTTCGAGCAGTACTTC CASSTGTGAFEQYF
TRBJ1-3 TRBV6-1 once - TGTGCCAGCAGTGAGGGTACGACAGGATCAATCTCTGGAAACACCATATATTTT CASSEGTTGSISGNTIYF
TRBJ2-5 TRBV18 - TRBD1 TGTGCCAGCTCACCAGGCAGGGGGCCTGGAGAGACCCAGTACTTC CASSPGRGPGETQYF
TRBJ2-3 TRBV5-1 - - TGCGCCAGCAGCTTAGTGGGGGAGATCACAGATACGCAGTATTTT CASSLVGEITDTQYF
TRBJ2-5 TRBV4-2 once - TGTGCCAGCAGCGGCTCCCCCTTAGTGGGAGAGACCCAGTACTTC CASSGSPLVGETQYF
TRBJ2-3 TRBV5-1 - - TGCGCCAGCAGCTTGGGACGGACAGATACGCAGTATTTT CASSLGRTDTQYF
TRBJ1-1 TRBV10-2 few - TGCGCCAGCAGGAACTTGAACACTGAAGCTTTCTTT CASRNLNTEAFF
TRBJ2-3 TRBV19 once - TGTGCCAGTAGTATCGGGGGCCTTAGCACAGATACGCAGTATTTT CASSIGGLSTDTQYF